This T cell receptor beta chain was retrieved from a study of T cells after yellow fever vaccination. TCRdb reprocessed the 5' RACE reads with MiXCR, giving one entry per CDR3 protein. The sample carries some 500,000 distinct CDR3 sequences, around an eighth recorded once. Study-wide results and limits: Of the clonotypes, a small share occurred in both CD4 and CD8 compartments.

Per germline, CDR1 DFQATT and CDR2 SNEGSKA (reference sequence). This CDR3 comprises 14 residues. V lost 1 base, J lost 3 bases, and 6 bases stayed unmatched. This clonotype was detected many times. Its cognate antigen is unknown. This material consisted of PBMCs, taken on the day of the yellow fever booster vaccination. The chain uses TRBV20-1 and TRBJ2-7, with TRBD2 identical over 7 bases. The TCR comes from a man aged 25 to 40 who received the YFV17D yellow fever vaccine. The CDR3 loop is CSARVYQRDYEQYF. CDR3 in DNA: TGCAGTGCTAGAGTTTACCAGCGGGACTACGAGCAGTACTTC.